What follows describes a single TCR beta chain. Its antigen remains unknown. CDR1 and CDR2 from the germline V gene are SGHVS and FQNEAQ. The ends lost 2 bases at V and 8 bases at J; junction bases unmatched: 8. This CDR3 region has 16 residues. There were TCR beta CDR3 regions amplified from RNA transcripts. TCR CDR3 underwent first-round RT-PCR with the HTBI primer set. TCRdb independently ran MiXCR on the multiplex PCR reads; one entry per CDR3 protein. The sample lists about half a million distinct CDR3 sequences, approximately 20% occurring once. The data were taken from a study of T cells in Graves' hyperthyroidism and ophthalmopathy. On the study more broadly: Sampling of peripheral blood happened at initial diagnosis, prior to any treatment.

The study excluded patients with uncontrolled infection, other autoimmune disease, pregnancy or lactation. Study outcomes and limitations: Stable hyperthyroidism was separated from ophthalmopathy by a model based on 13 V-J features. The model foresaw ophthalmopathy a median roughly 6 months prior to onset.

The chain uses TRBV7-8 and TRBJ2-1, with TRBD2 matching 11 bases. The sample was blood. The source of this sequence is a man aged 35-49 years with Graves' ophthalmopathy. CDR3 protein: CASSLWIAGGPHEQFF. CDR3 DNA sequence: TGTGCCAGCAGCTTATGGATAGCGGGAGGGCCTCATGAGCAGTTCTTC.